The T cell receptor beta chain described here comes from a study of patients and donors after allogeneic stem cell transplantation. TCRdb reprocessed the RT-PCR reads with MiXCR, giving one entry per CDR3 protein. The table shows some 880,000 distinct CDR3 sequences, with roughly 18% occurring only once. Germline loops: CDR1 LGHNA, CDR2 YNFKEQ. Between the trimmed V and J ends, which lost 0 bases and 1 base, there was a span of 12 bases. CDR3 length: 16 residues. The chain links TRBV4-2 to TRBJ1-1; weak D call: TRBD1 (5 bases). This sequence was found in a human donor who was either an allogeneic HSCT recipient or a stem cell or donor lymphocyte infusion donor (not recorded which). It is not recorded whose cells these are; they may come from a transplant donor. The material sequenced was blood, either unsorted or a sorted T cell fraction (not recorded which). CDR3 residues: CASSQDDRGANTEAFF. As DNA, the CDR3 is TGTGCCAGCAGCCAAGACGACAGAGGGGCGAACACTGAAGCTTTCTTT.